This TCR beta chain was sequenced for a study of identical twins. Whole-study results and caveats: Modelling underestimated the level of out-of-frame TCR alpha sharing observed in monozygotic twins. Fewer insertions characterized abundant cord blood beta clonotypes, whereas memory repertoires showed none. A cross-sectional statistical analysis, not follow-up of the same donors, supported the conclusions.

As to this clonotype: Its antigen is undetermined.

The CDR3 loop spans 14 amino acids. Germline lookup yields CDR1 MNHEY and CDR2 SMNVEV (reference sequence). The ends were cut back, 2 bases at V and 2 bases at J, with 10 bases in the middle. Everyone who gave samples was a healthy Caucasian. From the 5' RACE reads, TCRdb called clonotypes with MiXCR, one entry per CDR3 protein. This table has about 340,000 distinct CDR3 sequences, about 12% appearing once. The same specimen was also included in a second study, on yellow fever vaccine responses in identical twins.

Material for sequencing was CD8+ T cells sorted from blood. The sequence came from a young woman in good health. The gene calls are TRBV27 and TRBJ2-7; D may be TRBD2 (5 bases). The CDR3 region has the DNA TGTGCCAGCAGTTTAGGGAGATTAACCTACGAGCAGTACTTC. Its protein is CASSLGRLTYEQYF.